A single sample gave rise to the 27 T cell receptor beta chains below, sequenced in a study of T cell responses to AZD1222 COVID-19 vaccine. Libraries were prepared by immunoSEQ multiplex PCR; TCRdb keeps only in-frame clonotypes and omits some of them. There are approximately 130,000 clones in the sample; roughly 90% occur only once, and roughly 10% lies in the top ten. This material consisted of peripheral blood, taken on day 0 of MenACWY control vaccination. The source of these receptors is an adult in good health.

The chain employs TRBV7-9 and TRBJ2-5; 7 bases match TRBD1. This CDR3 is 14 amino acids long. The junction had 6 bases not matched to a gene; V was cut back by 3 bases and J by 5 bases. Germline values: CDR1 SEHNR, CDR2 FQNEAQ (reference sequence). As DNA, the CDR3 is TGTGCCAGCAGCTTCCGACAGGGCTGGGAGACCCAGTACTTC. It codes for CASSFRQGWETQYF. The variable domain in full, with the rest retrieved from reference TRBV7-9 and TRBJ2-5, is DTGVSQNPRHKITKRGQNVTFRCDPISEHNRLYWYRQTLGQGPEFLTYFQNEAQLEKSRLLSDRFSAERPKGSFSTLEIQRTEQGDSAMYLCASSFRQGWETQYFGPGTRLLVL.

The chain has TRBV2 and TRBJ2-7; no firm D call. CDR3 length: 15 residues. Germline V gene lookup returns CDR1 SNHLY and CDR2 FYNNEI. V shed 6 bases and J shed 0 bases, with 15 bases lying between them. The CDR3 loop reads CASSESLDSSYEQYF. The CDR3 bases are TGTGCCAGCAGCGAGAGTTTGGATAGCTCCTACGAGCAGTACTTC.

V is TRBV6-5 and J is TRBJ2-7, with D possibly matching TRBD1 (6 bases). The germline V gene encodes CDR1 MNHEY and CDR2 SVGAGI. The CDR3 loop spans 14 amino acids. The V gene lost 6 bases and the J gene lost 3 bases, with 15 bases spanning the gap. CDR3 coding DNA: TGTGCCAGCAGAAATCCTGGACAGAACTACGAGCAGTACTTC. It codes for CASRNPGQNYEQYF.

This clone is medium-sized by share. This rearrangement joins TRBV5-1 to TRBJ1-6, with 7 positions matching TRBD1. The CDR3 is 14 residues long. V lost 3 bases to trimming and J lost 7 bases; unmatched junction nucleotides: 4. The germline V gene encodes CDR1 SGHRS and CDR2 YFSETQ. Here the CDR3 DNA reads TGCGCCAGCAGCTCGGGACAGCCGAATTCACCCCTCCACTTT. This codes for CASSSGQPNSPLHF.

The chain links TRBV7-9 to TRBJ1-1; D not certain. V was clipped by 5 bases and J by 1 base, with 11 bases between them. The germline CDR1 and CDR2 sequences are SEHNR and FQNEAQ (reference sequence). The CDR3 loop spans 14 amino acids. The CDR3 DNA reads as TGTGCCAGCAGCCCACGAGGAGGGAACACTGAAGCTTTCTTT. It yields the protein CASSPRGGNTEAFF.

The V call is TRBV10-3, the J call TRBJ2-7; 7 nucleotides align to TRBD2. This CDR3 has 11 amino acids. Trimming cost V 9 bases and J 1 base; bases outside gene matches: 0. CDR1 is ENHRY, CDR2 SYGVKD, per germline. DNA for the CDR3: TGTGCCATGGGAGGGTCCTACGAGCAGTACTTC. It yields the protein CAMGGSYEQYF.

The V call is TRBV11-2, the J call TRBJ2-7; 10 nucleotides agree with TRBD2. CDR3 size: 17 residues. V shed 5 bases, J shed 5 bases, and the junction held 15 bases outside the gene matches. Per the germline V gene, CDR1 is SGHAT and CDR2 is FQNNGV. This CDR3 is CASSPTLRRLAGHEQYF. CDR3 nucleotide sequence: TGTGCCAGCAGCCCCACTCTTCGAAGACTAGCGGGCCACGAGCAGTACTTC. Complete variable domain (other parts from reference TRBV11-2 and TRBJ2-7): EAGVAQSPRYKIIEKRQSVAFWCNPISGHATLYWYQQILGQGPKLLIQFQNNGVVDDSQLPKDRFSAERLKGVDSTLKIQPAKLEDSAVYLCASSPTLRRLAGHEQYFGPGTRLTVT.

The chain couples TRBV2 to TRBJ2-5, with TRBD2 identical over 12 bases. This CDR3 has 14 amino acids. Germline CDR1 and CDR2: SNHLY and FYNNEI. After removal of 3 bases from V and 4 bases from J, the junction contained 0 bases not matched to a gene. CDR3 in DNA: TGTGCCAGCAGTGAGACTAGCGGGAGAGAGACCCAGTACTTC. This translates into CASSETSGRETQYF.

CDR3 protein: CASSVVGAGANVLTF. The CDR3 DNA follows: TGTGCCAGCAGCGTAGTGGGTGCTGGGGCCAACGTCCTGACTTTC. This chain uses TRBV9 with TRBJ2-6; the D is unclear. Germline assignment: CDR1 SGDLS and CDR2 YYNGEE. The V end was cut by 0 bases, the J end by 2 bases, with 6 bases between. This CDR3 contains 15 residues.

The V call is TRBV2, the J call TRBJ2-5; D ambiguous. Looked up from germline, CDR1 is SNHLY and CDR2 is FYNNEI. This CDR3 has 14 residues. V dropped 1 base and J dropped 4 bases, with 10 bases sitting between them. The CDR3 region has the DNA TGTGCCAGCAGTGAAGATGGGCAACTAGAGACCCAGTACTTC. Its protein is CASSEDGQLETQYF.

V usage is TRBV5-1 and J usage is TRBJ2-7, with a tentative D call TRBD1 (5 bases). Trimming shortened V by 1 base and J by 5 bases, and 13 bases separated the two germline ends. CDR3 length equals 14 residues. Germline loops: CDR1 SGHRS, CDR2 YFSETQ. The CDR3 loop reads CASSLKSGNDEQYF. DNA of the CDR3: TGCGCCAGCAGCTTGAAATCAGGGAACGACGAGCAGTACTTC.

The V gene is TRBV7-9, the J gene TRBJ2-1; TRBD2 agrees at 7 bases. Per germline, CDR1 SEHNR and CDR2 FQNEAQ (reference sequence). The CDR3 sequence is 16 residues long. After removal of 5 bases from V and 0 bases from J, the junction contained 7 bases not matched to a gene. The CDR3 DNA sequence: TGTGCCAGCAGCCCTAGCGGAGCGGGCTCCTACAATGAGCAGTTCTTC. The encoded protein is CASSPSGAGSYNEQFF. The entire variable domain, with the rest obtained from reference TRBV7-9 and TRBJ2-1, is as follows: DTGVSQNPRHKITKRGQNVTFRCDPISEHNRLYWYRQTLGQGPEFLTYFQNEAQLEKSRLLSDRFSAERPKGSFSTLEIQRTEQGDSAMYLCASSPSGAGSYNEQFFGPGTRLTVL.

This sequence joins TRBV2 and TRBJ2-3; 7 bases line up with TRBD2. CDR1 and CDR2 (germline): SNHLY, FYNNEI. The length of the CDR3 is 16 residues. Trimming cost V 5 bases and J 3 bases; bases outside gene matches: 11. In DNA, the CDR3 is TGTGCCAGCAGTATGCTTCGCGGGAGAGGGACAGATACGCAGTATTTT. As protein: CASSMLRGRGTDTQYF.

This clone has ten or more counts. The chain combines TRBV19 with TRBJ1-5, with D tentatively TRBD1 (5 bases). Germline V CDR1 and CDR2: LNHDA, SQIVND (reference sequence). V dropped 8 bases and J dropped 0 bases, with 14 bases sitting between them. CDR3 length: 15 amino acids. The CDR3 coding sequence is TGTGCCAGTGGTTCCAGGGCCTATAGCAATCAGCCCCAGCATTTT. Translation: CASGSRAYSNQPQHF.

This clone was picked up one time. The chain has TRBV7-3 and TRBJ2-7, with 7 bases identical to TRBD2. The CDR3 length is 15 residues. Germline V CDR1 and CDR2: SGHTA, FQGTGA. The junction had 14 bases not matched to a gene; V was cut back by 5 bases and J by 7 bases. In nucleotides, the CDR3 is TGTGCCAGCAGCCAAGCGGGACGCTCTTCCAGTGAGCAGTACTTC. It yields the protein CASSQAGRSSSEQYF.

Only one count was recorded for this clone. The genes are TRBV5-4 and TRBJ2-7; 14 bases are a match to TRBD2. Germline CDR1 SGHNT, CDR2 YYREEE (reference sequence). Losses at the gene ends were 0 bases for V and 3 bases for J; bases not matched to a gene: 2. The CDR3 extends over 16 amino acids. The CDR3 sequence: CASSLAGTSGSYEQYF. CDR3 DNA: TGTGCCAGCAGCTTGGCCGGGACTAGCGGGAGCTACGAGCAGTACTTC.

The gene calls are TRBV7-9 and TRBJ2-7; 9 bases map to TRBD2. The CDR3 totals 14 residues. The junction had 1 base not matched to a gene; V was cut back by 1 base and J by 3 bases. Germline-derived CDR1 and CDR2 are SEHNR and FQNEAQ (reference sequence). CDR3 nucleotides: TGTGCCAGCAGCTTAGGAGCGGGAGGCTACGAGCAGTACTTC. Protein product: CASSLGAGGYEQYF.

The chain combines TRBV19 with TRBJ1-4; tentatively, D is TRBD1 (6 bases). Germline V CDR1 and CDR2: LNHDA, SQIVND (reference sequence). This CDR3 is built from 16 residues. Trimming took 6 bases from V and 2 from J, leaving 16 bases between them. The CDR3 DNA is TGTGCCAGTAGAGAAAGGGGGGGCCCGACTAATGAAAAACTGTTTTTT. This encodes CASRERGGPTNEKLFF.

The gene calls are TRBV9 and TRBJ1-3; TRBD1 agrees at 7 bases. The CDR3 consists of 16 residues. The germline V gene encodes CDR1 SGDLS and CDR2 YYNGEE. Trimming removed 4 bases from V and 0 bases from J; junction bases left unmatched: 7. The CDR3 region has the DNA TGTGCCAGCAGCTCGGGACAGACGAGCTCTGGAAACACCATATATTTT. Protein: CASSSGQTSSGNTIYF.

This clone was counted a single time. The rearrangement links TRBV6-5 to TRBJ1-2; the D gene is possibly TRBD1 (6 bases). Trimming took 0 bases from V and 8 from J, leaving 19 bases between them. The CDR3 extends over 16 amino acids. CDR1 and CDR2 (germline): MNHEY, SVGAGI. The CDR3 spells CASSYSRGAGSEGYTF. The CDR3 nucleotides are TGTGCCAGCAGTTACTCGAGGGGGGCAGGGAGTGAAGGCTACACCTTC.

J is TRBJ2-3 and V is TRBV7-9, with TRBD2 matching over 9 bases. After removal of 3 bases from V and 5 bases from J, the junction contained 15 bases not matched to a gene. There are 18 residues in the CDR3. Germline V gene lookup returns CDR1 SEHNR and CDR2 FQNEAQ (reference sequence). The CDR3, as DNA: TGTGCCAGCAGCTTGGCCACAGCGGGAGGCGAACTGAGAGATACGCAGTATTTT. It yields the protein CASSLATAGGELRDTQYF.

As concerns this clone: Other nucleotide sequences in the sample specify the same CDR3. This chain links TRBV5-1 with TRBJ2-7; 9 bases agree with TRBD1. Germline CDR1 SGHRS, CDR2 YFSETQ. CDR3 length: 14 residues. After removal of 2 bases from V and 2 bases from J, the junction contained 2 bases not matched to a gene. The chain's CDR3 is CASSFGTGTYEQYF. The CDR3 nucleotides are TGCGCCAGCAGCTTCGGGACAGGGACCTACGAGCAGTACTTC.

This clone has only a few counts. The chain joins TRBV6-1 to TRBJ2-3; no clear D gene. Per germline, CDR1 MNHNS and CDR2 SASEGT. CDR3 length equals 15 residues. The V end was cut by 3 bases, the J end by 5 bases, with 15 bases between. CDR3 sequence: CASSEHSLGVDTQYF. The CDR3 nucleotides are TGTGCCAGCAGTGAGCACAGTCTAGGTGTAGATACGCAGTATTTT.

The chain couples TRBV2 to TRBJ2-6; 7 positions agree with TRBD1. CDR1 and CDR2 from the germline V gene are SNHLY and FYNNEI. The CDR3 runs 16 residues. The V gene end was trimmed by 5 bases and the J gene end by 4 bases; junction bases not matched to a gene: 8. CDR3 loop: CASSRDRLIGANVLTF. For the CDR3, the DNA is TGTGCCAGCAGTCGGGACAGACTAATAGGGGCCAACGTCCTGACTTTC.

The chain employs TRBV9 and TRBJ1-3; D is unclear. Between the trimmed V and J ends, which lost 0 bases and 0 bases, there was a span of 10 bases. Germline assignment: CDR1 SGDLS and CDR2 YYNGEE. The CDR3 length is 16 residues. CDR3 protein: CASSVGAGISGNTIYF. Written as DNA, the CDR3 is TGTGCCAGCAGCGTAGGGGCGGGGATCTCTGGAAACACCATATATTTT.

The gene calls are TRBV9 and TRBJ1-6, with unresolved D. CDR1 is SGDLS and CDR2 is YYNGEE in the germline V gene. V dropped 4 bases and J dropped 6 bases, with 11 bases sitting between them. The CDR3 covers 14 residues. The CDR3 here is CASSHGALNSPLHF. CDR3 coding DNA: TGTGCCAGCAGCCACGGAGCTCTTAATTCACCCCTCCACTTT.

The chain is built from TRBV20-1 and TRBJ2-7; D might be TRBD1 (5 bases). The V gene's germline CDR1 is DFQATT and CDR2 SNEGSKA (reference sequence). V dropped 6 bases and J dropped 3 bases, with 9 bases sitting between them. This CDR3 spans 11 amino acids. As DNA, the CDR3 is TGCAGTGCCCCTCAGGGCTACGAGCAGTACTTC. The encoded protein is CSAPQGYEQYF.